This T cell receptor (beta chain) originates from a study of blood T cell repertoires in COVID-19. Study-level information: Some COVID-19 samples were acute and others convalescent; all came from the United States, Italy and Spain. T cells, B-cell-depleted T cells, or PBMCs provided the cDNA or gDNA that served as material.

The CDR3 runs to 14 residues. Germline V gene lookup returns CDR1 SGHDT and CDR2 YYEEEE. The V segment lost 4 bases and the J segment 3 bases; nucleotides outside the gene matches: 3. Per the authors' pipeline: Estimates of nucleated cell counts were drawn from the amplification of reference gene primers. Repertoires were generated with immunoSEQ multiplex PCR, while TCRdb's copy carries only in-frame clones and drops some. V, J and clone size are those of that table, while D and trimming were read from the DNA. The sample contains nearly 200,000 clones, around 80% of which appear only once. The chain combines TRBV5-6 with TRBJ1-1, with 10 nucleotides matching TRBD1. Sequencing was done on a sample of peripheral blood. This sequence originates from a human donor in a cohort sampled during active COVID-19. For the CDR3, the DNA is TGTGCCAGCAGCGGGGACAGGGGCTACACTGAAGCTTTCTTT. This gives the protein CASSGDRGYTEAFF.